A selection of T cell receptor beta chains follows, all from one sample in a study of early T cells in non-severe SARS-CoV-2 infection. Each CDR3 protein gets one entry after TCRdb re-called the 5' RACE reads with MiXCR. Of 50,000 to 60,000 distinct CDR3 sequences in the sample, 8.5% to 10% are singletons; the top ten hold approximately 4%. Sequenced here: whole blood, sampled at baseline. Receptors originate from an adult who was a healthcare worker with PCR-confirmed SARS-CoV-2 infection or an uninfected control (not recorded which). Both conserved end residues are part of each CDR3. Fields, in order: D gene, J gene, V gene, clone size, CDR3 protein, CDR3 DNA. The D gene is left open where the match is weak. Expanded clones are given a class, and other clones once, few, many or no size at all.

>.|TRBJ1-4|TRBV27|.
CASSLFNGGAFNEKLFF
TGTGCCAGCAGCCTTTTCAACGGGGGGGCGTTCAATGAAAAACTGTTTTTT
>TRBD1|TRBJ2-5|TRBV7-8|.
CASSSNRGGGGQETQYF
TGTGCCAGCAGTTCTAACAGGGGCGGAGGTGGGCAAGAGACCCAGTACTTC
>TRBD2|TRBJ2-1|TRBV13|.
CASSLGLAGGNEQFF
TGTGCCAGCAGCCTGGGACTAGCGGGAGGCAATGAGCAGTTCTTC
>.|TRBJ2-3|TRBV5-1|few
CASSWRLGTDTQYF
TGCGCCAGCAGCTGGAGACTGGGCACAGATACGCAGTATTTT
>.|TRBJ2-6|TRBV20-1|many
CSASLEHTGGANVLTF
TGCAGTGCCTCTCTCGAGCATACTGGAGGGGCCAACGTCCTGACTTTC
>TRBD2|TRBJ2-3|TRBV30|.
CAWTSGIYTQYF
TGTGCCTGGACTAGCGGGATCTATACGCAGTATTTT
>.|TRBJ1-1|TRBV7-2|many
CASSPPNRRWSTEAFF
TGTGCCAGCAGCCCCCCAAACAGGAGGTGGAGTACTGAAGCTTTCTTT
>.|TRBJ2-5|TRBV19|many
CASSIMGGVQETQYF
TGTGCCAGTAGTATAATGGGTGGAGTCCAAGAGACCCAGTACTTC
>TRBD2|TRBJ2-3|TRBV3-1|.
CASSPGRDVSTDTQYF
TGTGCCAGCAGCCCAGGGAGGGACGTGAGCACAGATACGCAGTATTTT
>.|TRBJ1-5|TRBV6-1|.
CASSEMRAGPNQPQHF
TGTGCCAGCAGTGAAATGCGGGCAGGTCCTAATCAGCCCCAGCATTTT
>TRBD1|TRBJ2-1|TRBV7-8|.
CASSIRTGAYNEQFF
TGTGCCAGCAGCATCCGGACAGGGGCCTACAATGAGCAGTTCTTC
>.|TRBJ1-6|TRBV10-3|.
CAISGTSGNSPLHF
TGTGCCATCAGCGGGACATCGGGTAATTCACCCCTCCACTTT
>.|TRBJ2-1|TRBV20-1|many
CSAQRPRGRGNNEQFF
TGCAGTGCTCAACGACCGCGGGGGCGGGGGAACAATGAGCAGTTCTTC
>.|TRBJ1-6|TRBV7-6|few
CASSLDWGGNSPLHF
TGTGCCAGCAGCTTAGATTGGGGGGGTAATTCACCCCTCCACTTT
>.|TRBJ2-1|TRBV6-5|few
CASRPQVPLYNEQFF
TGTGCCAGCAGGCCACAGGTCCCGCTCTACAATGAGCAGTTCTTC
>.|TRBJ1-1|TRBV20-1|few
CSALGDRFGGATSEAFF
TGCAGTGCCCTAGGAGACCGGTTCGGCGGGGCTACCTCTGAAGCTTTCTTT
>TRBD1|TRBJ1-1|TRBV5-1|.
CASSPTGTALNTEAFF
TGCGCCAGCAGCCCGACCGGGACAGCCTTGAACACTGAAGCTTTCTTT
>.|TRBJ2-5|TRBV12-5|.
CASGLVNFETQYF
TGTGCTAGTGGTTTGGTAAATTTCGAGACCCAGTACTTC
>TRBD2|TRBJ2-5|TRBV5-1|many
CASSSSPGGRVQETQYF
TGCGCCAGCAGCTCTTCCCCTGGCGGGAGGGTCCAAGAGACCCAGTACTTC
>.|TRBJ2-3|TRBV9|few
CASSVESWGTDTQYF
TGTGCCAGCAGCGTGGAGAGTTGGGGTACAGATACGCAGTATTTT
>.|TRBJ1-4|TRBV4-1|.
CASSQGLGYNEKLFF
TGCGCCAGCAGCCAGGGGTTGGGTTATAATGAAAAACTGTTTTTT
>.|TRBJ1-3|TRBV28|.
CASSLGGRAGNTIYF
TGTGCCAGCAGTTTGGGCGGGAGGGCTGGAAACACCATATATTTT
>.|TRBJ2-7|TRBV10-1|few
CASSPAVPSEQYF
TGCGCCAGCAGTCCGGCCGTTCCTTCCGAGCAGTACTTC
>.|TRBJ2-1|TRBV2|many
CASSEATSNDEQFF
TGTGCCAGCAGTGAAGCCACTAGTAACGATGAGCAGTTCTTC
>.|TRBJ1-1|TRBV7-6|many
CASSLGVDTEAFF
TGTGCCAGCAGCTTAGGGGTTGACACTGAAGCTTTCTTT
>.|TRBJ2-2|TRBV13|few
CASSPNLGTGELFF
TGTGCCAGCAGTCCTAACTTAGGGACCGGGGAGCTGTTTTTT
>TRBD1|TRBJ2-3|TRBV24-1|many
CATSSRDSTQYF
TGTGCCACCAGTTCCCGGGACAGCACGCAGTATTTT
>.|TRBJ2-1|TRBV11-2|few
CASSLDLGGGIEQFF
TGTGCCAGCAGCTTAGATTTGGGAGGGGGGATTGAGCAGTTCTTC
>.|TRBJ2-4|TRBV20-1|.
CSARGAGNIQYF
TGCAGTGCTAGAGGGGCCGGAAACATTCAGTACTTC
>TRBD2|TRBJ2-7|TRBV2|many
CASRSTSGSPGSYEQYF
TGTGCCAGCAGATCGACTAGCGGGAGCCCTGGCTCCTACGAGCAGTACTTC
>.|TRBJ2-5|TRBV6-5|.
CASSYSAWDRQTQYF
TGTGCCAGCAGTTACTCGGCATGGGATCGACAGACCCAGTACTTC
>TRBD1|TRBJ2-5|TRBV12-3/TRBV12-4|few
CASSFRDRQETQYF
TGTGCCAGCAGTTTCCGGGACAGACAAGAGACCCAGTACTTC
>TRBD1|TRBJ2-7|TRBV27|.
CASRLQGAHEQYF
TGTGCCAGCCGCCTTCAGGGGGCCCACGAGCAGTACTTC
>.|TRBJ1-3|TRBV4-1|.
CASSQDPATHNSGNTIYF
TGCGCCAGCAGCCAAGACCCTGCGACTCATAACTCTGGAAACACCATATATTTT
>TRBD1|TRBJ1-3|TRBV30|.
CALDRAGNTIYF
TGTGCCTTGGACAGGGCTGGAAACACCATATATTTT
>.|TRBJ2-2|TRBV6-4|few
CASTMGINTGELFF
TGTGCCAGCACCATGGGGATAAACACCGGGGAGCTGTTTTTT
>TRBD2|TRBJ2-3|TRBV9|.
CASSVGSGEDTQYF
TGTGCCAGCAGCGTAGGTAGCGGGGAAGATACGCAGTATTTT
>.|TRBJ1-1|TRBV30|once
CAWSVGTGTEAFF
TGTGCCTGGAGTGTTGGGACCGGCACTGAAGCTTTCTTT
>.|TRBJ2-1|TRBV6-6|.
CASSLRRKEGNEQFF
TGTGCCAGCAGTCTTCGACGGAAGGAGGGTAATGAGCAGTTCTTC
>.|TRBJ1-2|TRBV3-1|few
CASSPGGVLHGYTF
TGTGCCAGCAGCCCCGGGGGAGTCCTACATGGCTACACCTTC
>.|TRBJ2-2|TRBV19|.
CASSFGSGANTGELFF
TGTGCCAGTAGTTTTGGGTCAGGGGCGAACACCGGGGAGCTGTTTTTT
>.|TRBJ2-3|TRBV20-1|many
CSARDHAGEGTDTQYF
TGCAGTGCTAGAGATCATGCAGGGGAGGGCACAGATACGCAGTATTTT
>TRBD1|TRBJ2-7|TRBV9|many
CASSVGVGQGAREQYF
TGTGCCAGCAGCGTAGGAGTGGGACAGGGGGCGAGGGAGCAGTACTTC